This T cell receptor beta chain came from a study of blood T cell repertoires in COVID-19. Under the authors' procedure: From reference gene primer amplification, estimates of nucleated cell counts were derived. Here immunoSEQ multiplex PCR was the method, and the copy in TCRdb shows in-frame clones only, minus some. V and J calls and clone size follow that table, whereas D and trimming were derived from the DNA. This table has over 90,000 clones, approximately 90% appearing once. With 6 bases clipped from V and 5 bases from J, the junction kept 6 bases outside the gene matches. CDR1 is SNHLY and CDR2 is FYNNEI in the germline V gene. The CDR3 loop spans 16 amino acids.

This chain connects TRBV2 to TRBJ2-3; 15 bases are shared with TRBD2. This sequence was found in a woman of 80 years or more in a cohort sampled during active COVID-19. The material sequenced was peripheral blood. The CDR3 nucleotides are TGTGCCAGCAGGTGGACTAGCGGGGGGGCCATAGATACGCAGTATTTT. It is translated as CASRWTSGGAIDTQYF.